The clone carrying this T cell receptor (beta chain) has more than one count but fewer than ten. The antigen is not known. This record comes from a study of beta chain features in type 1 diabetes. Overall study findings and caveats: Researchers cautioned that cDNA sequencing could over-represent cells with high TCR expression. Among patients with Type 1 diabetes, TCRB CDR3s were moderately but significantly shorter in every one of the four CD4+ subsets. Type 1 diabetes patients had fewer VDJ junction insertions and more deletions.

The V end was cut by 4 bases, the J end by 2 bases, with 11 bases between. The length of the CDR3 is 14 residues. The germline V gene has CDR1 SGHAT and CDR2 FQNNGV. Reverse transcription of all isolated RNA meant that expressed TCRB transcripts were sequenced. Clones were read by immunoSEQ multiplex PCR, and TCRdb kept only the in-frame ones, dropping some. In the table there are about 120,000 clones, 15% to 20% of which are singletons. The material sequenced was central memory CD4+ T cells from blood. The origin of this receptor is a man aged 18 to 30 with type 1 diabetes. The chain joins TRBV11-2 to TRBJ2-5; unclear D gene. CDR3 bases: TGTGCCAGCAGCTCCCTATTCGGGCAAGAGACCCAGTACTTC. Its protein product is CASSSLFGQETQYF.